Below, 4 T cell receptor beta chains from the same sample are listed, as sequenced in a study of T cells in localized non-small cell lung cancer. Data came from immunoSEQ multiplex PCR; TCRdb stores just in-frame clones and leaves some out. This table holds some 90,000 clones, roughly 89% found once. The sample here was peripheral blood, taken before any cancer treatment. The receptor set was obtained from a man aged 35-69 years with stage I squamous cell lung carcinoma.

The chain recombines TRBV11-2 with TRBJ2-5, with D tentatively TRBD1 (6 bases). The CDR3 runs 14 residues. Germline CDR1 SGHAT, CDR2 FQNNGV. V gave up 5 bases and J gave up 5 bases, with 15 bases separating them. CDR3 region: CASSRTALWETQYF. CDR3 DNA sequence: TGTGCCAGCAGCCGGACAGCACTGTGGGAGACCCAGTACTTC.

The rearrangement joins TRBV6-1 to TRBJ2-7, with a tentative D call TRBD1 (6 bases). This CDR3 contains 13 residues. Germline V gene lookup returns CDR1 MNHNS and CDR2 SASEGT. Trimming left V 2 bases short and J 2 bases short, with 7 bases between. In DNA form, the CDR3 reads TGTGCCAGCAGTGAAAGGACAGCCTACGAGCAGTACTTC. Protein sequence: CASSERTAYEQYF.

The J gene is TRBJ2-1, the V gene TRBV7-9; D is ambiguous. Germline V gene lookup returns CDR1 SEHNR and CDR2 FQNEAQ (reference sequence). V was trimmed by 1 base and J by 3 bases, leaving 7 bases between them. This CDR3 is built from 14 residues. The CDR3: CASSLETYYNEQFF. The CDR3, as DNA: TGTGCCAGCAGCTTAGAAACGTACTACAATGAGCAGTTCTTC.

This clone occurred a few times. The chain has TRBV9 and TRBJ1-2, with D possibly matching TRBD1 (5 bases). CDR3 length: 13 amino acids. V lost 3 bases and J lost 14, with 20 bases in between. Germline V gene lookup returns CDR1 SGDLS and CDR2 YYNGEE. CDR3 sequence reads: CASSDGTLASSTF. For the CDR3, the DNA is TGTGCCAGCAGCGATGGGACCCTCGCATCGAGTACCTTC.